This T cell receptor beta chain was observed in a study of shared clonotypes between healthy human individuals. Study in general: Per donor, CD8 memory used one plate, CD8 naive used two, CD4 memory used three and CD4 naive used three.

CDR1 is MGHDK and CDR2 is SYGVNS in the germline V gene. V shed 7 bases, J shed 7 bases, and the junction held 4 bases outside the gene matches. The length of the CDR3 is 13 residues. Study findings and constraints: Clonotypes not shared had lower generation probabilities than those common to all four donors. Between a handful of donors, naive CD4 clonotypes were shared at a level of about 5%.

TCRdb's copy holds only in-frame clones and misses some; the assay was immunoSEQ multiplex PCR. The sample carries tens of thousands of clones, about 61% recorded once. CD8 memory merged CD45RO+ with CCR7-negative CD45RA+ TemRA cells. A few counts support this clone. Its target is unknown. Input material: memory CD8+ T cells sorted from blood. Subset defined: CD45RO+ cells pooled with CCR7-negative TemRA cells. The chain combines TRBV25-1 with TRBJ1-4; 9 positions agree with TRBD1. The receptor was isolated from a man between 25 and 39 years old in good health. The DNA of the CDR3 is TGTGCCAGCATTGGACAGGGGTTTGAAAAACTGTTTTTT. Amino acids: CASIGQGFEKLFF.